Listed here are 5 T cell receptor beta chains from one sample, sequenced in a study of T cell responses to AZD1222 COVID-19 vaccine. Sequencing was performed with immunoSEQ multiplex PCR; in TCRdb, only in-frame clones are kept and a portion is missing. The sample records under 150,000 clones, 80% to 90% being singletons. The sample consisted of peripheral blood, taken on day 0 of AZD1222 vaccination. These receptors were obtained from an adult in good health.

V is TRBV6-5 and J is TRBJ1-1, with a weak D call TRBD1 (5 bases). Trimming pared 2 bases from V and 7 bases from J, leaving 11 bases between. This CDR3 region has 13 residues. Germline V gene sequence: CDR1 MNHEY, CDR2 SVGAGI. In DNA, the CDR3 is TGTGCCAGCAGTTACCTACAGGAGAGTGAAGCTTTCTTT. Amino acids: CASSYLQESEAFF.

The rearrangement joins TRBV9 to TRBJ1-4, with 8 bases that match TRBD1. This CDR3 is 14 amino acids long. Germline trimming cut 0 bases from V and 8 bases from J; bases unmatched to any gene: 3. Germline CDR1 and CDR2: SGDLS and YYNGEE. CDR3: CASSVGRGREKLFF. CDR3 bases: TGTGCCAGCAGCGTAGGCAGGGGGCGCGAAAAACTGTTTTTT.

This rearrangement joins TRBV5-6 to TRBJ2-7; D possibly corresponds to TRBD1 (6 bases). This CDR3 region has 16 residues. Trimming removed 0 bases at V and 6 bases at J, with 19 bases between. Germline CDR1 reads SGHDT; CDR2 reads YYEEEE. The DNA for the CDR3 is TGTGCCAGCAGCTTGGATCAGGGGCCATTCGCCGGCGAGCAGTACTTC. Translating gives CASSLDQGPFAGEQYF.

The chain recombines TRBV9 with TRBJ2-7; 11 bases align to TRBD2. The germline gives CDR1 SGDLS, CDR2 YYNGEE. The CDR3 consists of 14 residues. V was clipped by 6 bases and J by 1 base; unmatched bases: 3. The CDR3 DNA reads as TGTGCCAGCAACTTAGCGGGAGGGTCCTACGAGCAGTACTTC. As protein: CASNLAGGSYEQYF.

This chain uses TRBV4-1 with TRBJ1-4, with a possible D match to TRBD1 (6 bases). This CDR3 is 15 amino acids long. V was cut by 2 bases and J by 7 bases, with 14 bases left in between. CDR1 is MGHRA, CDR2 YSYEKL, per germline. The CDR3 sequence is CASSQPRTESEKLFF. The CDR3 coding sequence is TGCGCCAGCAGCCAACCACGGACAGAGAGTGAAAAACTGTTTTTT.